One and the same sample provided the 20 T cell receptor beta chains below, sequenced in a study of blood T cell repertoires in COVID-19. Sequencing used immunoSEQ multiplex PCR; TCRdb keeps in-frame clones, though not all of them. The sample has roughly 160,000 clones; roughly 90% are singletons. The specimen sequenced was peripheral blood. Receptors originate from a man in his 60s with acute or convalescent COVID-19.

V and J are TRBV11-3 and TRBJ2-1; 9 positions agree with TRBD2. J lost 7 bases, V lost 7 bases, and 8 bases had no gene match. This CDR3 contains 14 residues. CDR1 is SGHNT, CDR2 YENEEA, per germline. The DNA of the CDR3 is TGTGCCAGCAAGGAGCGGGAGGCCGAGAATGAGCAGTTCTTC. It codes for CASKEREAENEQFF.

CDR3 sequence: CASTETGGEKLFF. CDR3 DNA: TGTGCCAGTACAGAGACAGGGGGTGAAAAACTGTTTTTT. The V call is TRBV19, the J call TRBJ1-4, with TRBD1 matching over 9 bases. The CDR3 runs to 13 residues. From germline, CDR1 is LNHDA and CDR2 SQIVND (reference sequence). Unmatched junction bases numbered 4, after V lost 7 bases and J lost 7 bases.

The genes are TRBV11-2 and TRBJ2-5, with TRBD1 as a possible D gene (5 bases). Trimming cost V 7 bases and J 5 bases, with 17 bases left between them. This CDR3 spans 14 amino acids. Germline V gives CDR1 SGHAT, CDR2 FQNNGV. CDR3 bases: TGTGCCAGCACCGCCTCTGCAGGGATTGAGACCCAGTACTTC. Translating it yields CASTASAGIETQYF.

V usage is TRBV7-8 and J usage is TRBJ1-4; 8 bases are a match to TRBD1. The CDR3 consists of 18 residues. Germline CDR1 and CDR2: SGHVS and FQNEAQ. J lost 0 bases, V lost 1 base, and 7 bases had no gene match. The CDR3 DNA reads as TGTGCCAGCAGCTTAGACTACAGGGGGACCGCAACTAATGAAAAACTGTTTTTT. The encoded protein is CASSLDYRGTATNEKLFF.

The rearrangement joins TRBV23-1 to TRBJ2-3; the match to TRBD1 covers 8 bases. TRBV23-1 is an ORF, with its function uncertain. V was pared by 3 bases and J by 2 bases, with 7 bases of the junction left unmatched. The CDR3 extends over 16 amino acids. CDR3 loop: CASSHPGQGVTDTQYF. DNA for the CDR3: TGCGCCAGCAGTCACCCCGGACAGGGAGTCACAGATACGCAGTATTTT.

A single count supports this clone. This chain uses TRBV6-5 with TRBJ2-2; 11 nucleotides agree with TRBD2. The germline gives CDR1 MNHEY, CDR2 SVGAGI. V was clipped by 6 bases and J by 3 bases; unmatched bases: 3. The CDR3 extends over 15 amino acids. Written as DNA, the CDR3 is TGTGCCAGCAGCATACTAGCGGGAGACACCGGGGAGCTGTTTTTT. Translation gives CASSILAGDTGELFF.

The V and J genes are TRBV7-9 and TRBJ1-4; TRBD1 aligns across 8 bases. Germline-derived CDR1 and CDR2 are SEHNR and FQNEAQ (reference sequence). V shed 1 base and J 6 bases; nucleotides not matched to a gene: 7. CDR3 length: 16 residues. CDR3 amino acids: CASSLGARTGHEKLFF. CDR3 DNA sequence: TGTGCCAGCAGCTTAGGGGCGCGGACAGGGCATGAAAAACTGTTTTTT.

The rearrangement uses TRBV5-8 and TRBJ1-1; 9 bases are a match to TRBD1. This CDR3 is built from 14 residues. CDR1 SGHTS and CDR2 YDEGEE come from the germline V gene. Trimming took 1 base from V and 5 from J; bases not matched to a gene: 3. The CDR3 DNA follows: TGTGCCAGCAGCTTGTACAGGGGGCGAACTGAAGCTTTCTTT. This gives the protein CASSLYRGRTEAFF.

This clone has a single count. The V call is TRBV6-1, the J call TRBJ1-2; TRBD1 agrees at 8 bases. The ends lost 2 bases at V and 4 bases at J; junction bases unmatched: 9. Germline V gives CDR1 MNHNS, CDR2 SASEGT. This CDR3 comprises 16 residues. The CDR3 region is CASSEQWTGTGYGYTF. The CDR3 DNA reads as TGTGCCAGCAGTGAACAGTGGACCGGGACAGGCTATGGCTACACCTTC.

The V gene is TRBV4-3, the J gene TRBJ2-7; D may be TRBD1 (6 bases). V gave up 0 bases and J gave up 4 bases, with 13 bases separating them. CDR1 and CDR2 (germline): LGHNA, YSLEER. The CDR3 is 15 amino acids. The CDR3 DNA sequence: TGCGCCAGCAGCCAAGATTTTGGACAGCTTTACGAGCAGTACTTC. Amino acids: CASSQDFGQLYEQYF.

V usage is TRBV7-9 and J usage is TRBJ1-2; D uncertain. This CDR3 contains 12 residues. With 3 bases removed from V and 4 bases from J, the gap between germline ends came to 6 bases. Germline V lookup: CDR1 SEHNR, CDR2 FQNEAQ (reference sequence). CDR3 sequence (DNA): TGTGCCAGCAGCTTGTCAGGCTATGGCTACACCTTC. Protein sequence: CASSLSGYGYTF. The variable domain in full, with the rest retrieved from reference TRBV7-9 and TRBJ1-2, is DTGVSQNPRHKITKRGQNVTFRCDPISEHNRLYWYRQTLGQGPEFLTYFQNEAQLEKSRLLSDRFSAERPKGSFSTLEIQRTEQGDSAMYLCASSLSGYGYTFGSGTRLTVV.

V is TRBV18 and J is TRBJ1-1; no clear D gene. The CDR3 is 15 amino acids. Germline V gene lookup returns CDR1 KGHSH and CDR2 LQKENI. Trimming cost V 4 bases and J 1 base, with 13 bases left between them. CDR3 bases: TGTGCCAGCTCACAAGTAGATGGAGGGAACACTGAAGCTTTCTTT. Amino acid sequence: CASSQVDGGNTEAFF.

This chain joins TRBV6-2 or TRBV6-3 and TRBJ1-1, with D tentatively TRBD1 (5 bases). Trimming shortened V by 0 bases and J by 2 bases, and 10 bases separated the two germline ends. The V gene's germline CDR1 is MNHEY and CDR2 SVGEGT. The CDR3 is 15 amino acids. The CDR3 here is CASSYSWRGNTEAFF. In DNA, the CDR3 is TGTGCCAGCAGTTACTCGTGGAGGGGAAACACTGAAGCTTTCTTT.

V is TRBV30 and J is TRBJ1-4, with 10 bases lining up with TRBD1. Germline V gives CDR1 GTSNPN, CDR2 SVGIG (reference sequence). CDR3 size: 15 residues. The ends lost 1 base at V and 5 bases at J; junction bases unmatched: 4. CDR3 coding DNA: TGTGCCTGGAGTGGACAGGGGGCGCAGAATGAAAAACTGTTTTTT. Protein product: CAWSGQGAQNEKLFF.

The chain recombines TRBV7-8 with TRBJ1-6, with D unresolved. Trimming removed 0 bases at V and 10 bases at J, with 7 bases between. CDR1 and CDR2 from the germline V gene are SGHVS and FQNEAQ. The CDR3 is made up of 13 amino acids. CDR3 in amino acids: CASSLAPGSPLHF. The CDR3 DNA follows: TGTGCCAGCAGCTTAGCCCCAGGATCACCCCTCCACTTT.

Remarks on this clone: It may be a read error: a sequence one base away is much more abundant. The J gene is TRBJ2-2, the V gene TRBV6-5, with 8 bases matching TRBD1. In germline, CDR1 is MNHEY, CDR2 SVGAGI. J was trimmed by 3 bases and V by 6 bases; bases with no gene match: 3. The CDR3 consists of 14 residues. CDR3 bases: TGTGCCAGCAGCCAGACAGGGGACACCGGGGAGCTGTTTTTT. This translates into CASSQTGDTGELFF.

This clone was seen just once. The CDR3: CASSPRDSGANVLTF. CDR3 DNA sequence: TGTGCCAGCAGTCCGAGGGACTCTGGGGCCAACGTCCTGACTTTC. The chain has TRBV27 and TRBJ2-6; tentative D call: TRBD2 (5 bases). Germline V gene sequence: CDR1 MNHEY, CDR2 SMNVEV (reference sequence). The CDR3 runs 15 residues. V was shortened by 5 bases and J by 0 bases, with 8 bases between the two germline ends.

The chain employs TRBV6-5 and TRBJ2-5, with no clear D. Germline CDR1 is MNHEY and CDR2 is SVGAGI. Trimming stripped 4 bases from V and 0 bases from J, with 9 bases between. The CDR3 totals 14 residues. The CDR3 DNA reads TGTGCCAGCAGTTGGAGAGAACACCAAGAGACCCAGTACTTC. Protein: CASSWREHQETQYF.

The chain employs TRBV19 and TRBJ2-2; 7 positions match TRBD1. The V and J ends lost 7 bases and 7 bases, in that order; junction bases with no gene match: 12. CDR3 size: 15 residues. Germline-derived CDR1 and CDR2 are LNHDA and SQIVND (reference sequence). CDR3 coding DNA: TGTGCCAGTACCCCACAGGGGAGACGGGGCGGGGAGCTGTTTTTT. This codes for CASTPQGRRGGELFF. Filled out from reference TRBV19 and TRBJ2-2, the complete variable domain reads DGGITQSPKYLFRKEGQNVTLSCEQNLNHDAMYWYRQDPGQGLRLIYYSQIVNDFQKGDIAEGYSVSREKKESFPLTVTSAQKNPTAFYLCASTPQGRRGGELFFGEGSRLTVL.

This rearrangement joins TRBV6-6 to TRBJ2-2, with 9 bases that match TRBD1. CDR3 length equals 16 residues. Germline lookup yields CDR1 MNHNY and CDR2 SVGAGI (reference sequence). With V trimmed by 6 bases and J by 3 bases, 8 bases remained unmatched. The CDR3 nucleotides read TGTGCCAGCAGACCCTCAGACAGGGGGGACACCGGGGAGCTGTTTTTT. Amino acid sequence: CASRPSDRGDTGELFF.